Listed below are T cell receptor beta chains from one sample, sequenced in a study of blood T cell repertoires in COVID-19. The assay was immunoSEQ multiplex PCR, and TCRdb's table has in-frame clones only and misses some. Of 220,000 or so clones listed, almost 85% are singletons. Sequences were obtained from peripheral blood. These receptors all come from a woman of 80 years or more with acute or convalescent COVID-19. CDR3s leave out the opening cysteine and the closing phenylalanine or tryptophan.

j_call | v_call | cdr3_aa
TRBJ2-3 | TRBV4-2 | ASSQDRSSGAVDTQY
TRBJ1-6 | TRBV30 | AWSALDGSPLH
TRBJ1-6 | TRBV6-5 | ASHREGNSPLH
TRBJ2-7 | TRBV28 | ASSLGLAGIPGEQY
TRBJ1-5 | TRBV6-1 | ASSEVRGLSNQPQH
TRBJ1-1 | TRBV25-1 | ASSDVDRENTEAF
TRBJ1-2 | TRBV29-1 | SATGQGLPGNYGYT
TRBJ2-1 | TRBV19 | ASSARTGGTSYNEQF
TRBJ1-1 | TRBV11-1 | ASSSQHEAF
TRBJ2-1 | TRBV10-3 | AISEGLGPGQGAYNEQF
TRBJ2-5 | TRBV20-1 | SEDRGETQY
TRBJ1-2 | TRBV28 | ASRSYKARHGYT
TRBJ1-3 | TRBV19 | ASTDSYGNTIY
TRBJ2-3 | TRBV9 | ASSVGSTLLRAQY
TRBJ2-2 | TRBV5-1 | ASSLAGDGFTGELF
TRBJ2-7 | TRBV30 | AWTSGRGYEQY
TRBJ1-1 | TRBV7-8 | ASSLGGENTEAF
TRBJ1-1 | TRBV3-1/TRBV3-2 | ASSPSNRQGMSAF
TRBJ2-1 | TRBV7-2 | ASSLARGDEQF
TRBJ2-1 | TRBV30 | AWRLAGGNEQF
TRBJ1-1 | TRBV7-9 | ASSFQGGVGTEAF
TRBJ1-2 | TRBV28 | ASSLTRNEYGYT
TRBJ1-5 | TRBV27 | ASSFTGYHQPQH
TRBJ2-1 | TRBV11-2 | ASSFFRGTYNEQF
TRBJ2-3 | TRBV2 | AIGTSGPTDTQY
TRBJ2-7 | TRBV5-1 | ASSLVPGTGGYEQY
TRBJ1-2 | TRBV4-3 | ASSQDVTGAYGYT
TRBJ2-3 | TRBV12-3/TRBV12-4 | ASSLSHTDTQY
TRBJ2-5 | TRBV7-2 | ASSMLAGGRETQY
TRBJ2-7 | TRBV14 | ASSQDPGKRTGGDDEQY
TRBJ2-5 | TRBV6-5 | ASSYSDRRQETQY
TRBJ1-4 | TRBV4-2 | ASSPLIAGFNEKLF
TRBJ2-1 | TRBV11-1 | ASSPSGNNEQF
TRBJ2-3 | TRBV7-6 | ASSEPADTDTQY
TRBJ2-6 | TRBV27 | ASSFRGKSGANVLT
TRBJ1-4 | TRBV25-1 | ASSVGQGRNEKLF
TRBJ2-5 | TRBV9 | ASSVAGGVETQY
TRBJ2-1 | TRBV7-3 | ASSLGGQAYNEQF
TRBJ1-1 | TRBV4-1 | ASSQVQGAGNTEAF
TRBJ1-2 | TRBV7-9 | ASSLAASYGYT
TRBJ1-2 | TRBV7-2 | ASSLYPQGRDNYGYT
TRBJ2-7 | TRBV30 | AWSPTGAEQY
TRBJ2-3 | TRBV2 | ATATSSGTDTQY